This record covers a single T cell receptor beta chain. Its specific antigen is unknown. Base qualities are missing; no much larger clone stands one base away. The sample originates from a study of CD8 T cells in ankylosing spondylitis (TCRdb year 2017). Broadly, across the study: The study profiled T cell receptor beta repertoires in healthy donors and ankylosing spondylitis patients to find disease-linked TCR variants. In total, the full study cohort was made up of about 99 healthy donors and 25 to 30 ankylosing spondylitis patients. Peripheral blood was sampled, and synovial fluid was also collected from ankylosing spondylitis patients.

Sequenced on an Illumina HiSeq 2500. Quantitative 5'-RACE with molecular barcodes was the method used to prepare the TCR beta libraries. The paper's processing steps were these. A new computational method based on a probabilistic model of VDJ rearrangement was used to identify disease-linked TCR variants. TCRdb ran its own pipeline on the public reads, namely fastp trimming at Q25 and MiXCR clone calling, and kept in-frame beta chains. Every CDR3 protein is listed once, alongside the most common genes and DNA of its rows. For this entry, the V and J calls and clone size follow TCRdb and not the study's own pipeline. The sample yields about 700,000 distinct CDR3 sequences; around 19% were counted once. The ten biggest clones cover around 19% of the sample. The study at large found these results: The disease-linked clones showed a CD8+ phenotype and occurred at relatively low frequencies in peripheral blood. Some motif variants had previously been reported in the synovial fluid and blood of reactive arthritis patients, which suggests shared mechanisms of disease initiation. According to the report, matched synovial fluid samples from ankylosing spondylitis patients were significantly enriched for the disease-linked clones. A TCR beta motif of several highly homologous amino acid variants appeared characteristic of blood from ankylosing spondylitis patients.

V drops 0 bases and J drops 3 bases, leaving 9 bases in between. The germline V gene gives CDR1 as MGHRA and CDR2 as YSYEKL. Including the terminal cysteine and phenylalanine, the CDR3 comprises 14 residues. Solely the CDR3 DNA is kept, with 42 bases framed from the first base. The sequencing input was blood, either unsorted or a sorted T cell fraction (not recorded which). The receptor chain draws on TRBV4-1 and TRBJ2-7; no D gene call is confident. The sequence was collected from a male donor with ankylosing spondylitis. The DNA reads as follows: TGCGCCAGCAGCCAAGAGGTCAGTGGCTACGAGCAGTACTTC. This sequence encodes CASSQEVSGYEQYF.